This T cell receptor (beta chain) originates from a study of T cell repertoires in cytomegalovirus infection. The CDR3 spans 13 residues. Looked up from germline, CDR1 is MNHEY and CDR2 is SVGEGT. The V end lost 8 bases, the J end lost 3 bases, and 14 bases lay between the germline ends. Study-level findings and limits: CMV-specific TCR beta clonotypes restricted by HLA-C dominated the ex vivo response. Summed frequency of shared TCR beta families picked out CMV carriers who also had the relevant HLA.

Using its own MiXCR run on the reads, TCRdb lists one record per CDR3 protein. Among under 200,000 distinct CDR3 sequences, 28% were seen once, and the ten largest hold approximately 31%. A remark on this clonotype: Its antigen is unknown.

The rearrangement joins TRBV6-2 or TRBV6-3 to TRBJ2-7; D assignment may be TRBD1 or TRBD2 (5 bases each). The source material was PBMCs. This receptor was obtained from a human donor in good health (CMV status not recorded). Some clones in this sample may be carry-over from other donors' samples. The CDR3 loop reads CASGRDQDYEQYF. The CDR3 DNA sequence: TGTGCCAGCGGCCGGGACCAGGACTACGAGCAGTACTTC.